A selection of T cell receptor beta chains follows, all from one sample in a study of vaccination effects on CD4 cells after COVID-19. This table comes from immunoSEQ multiplex PCR, and its TCRdb copy is limited to in-frame clones, with some not included. The table has approximately 30,000 clones, almost 85% seen once. For these TCRs, the target antigens are not known. The sequences come from CD4+ T cells from PBMCs cultured with HCoV-NL63 spike peptides, collected after COVID-19 vaccination. These receptors originate from a human donor who received a COVID-19 vaccine. Some clones in this sample may be carry-over from other donors' samples. The CDR3 runs from the conserved cysteine through the conserved F or W. D genes are given only for firm matches. Where a row states a size, it is once, few, many or the class of an expanded clone; other rows omit it.

NA	TRBV14	NA	TRBJ1-2	CASSQETLRGNGYTF	TGTGCCAGCAGCCAAGAGACACTTCGAGGGAATGGCTACACCTTC
NA	TRBV14	once	TRBJ1-4	CASSPGSPGGKLFF	TGTGCCAGCAGCCCCGGGTCACCGGGAGGAAAACTGTTTTTT
NA	TRBV30	once	TRBJ1-2	CAWTNGPLRGYGYTF	TGTGCCTGGACCAACGGGCCCCTACGGGGCTATGGCTACACCTTC
NA	TRBV7-9	NA	TRBJ1-2	CASSLPASSGYTF	TGTGCCAGCAGCTTACCGGCCTCGAGTGGCTACACCTTC
NA	TRBV19	NA	TRBJ2-2	CASSRQANTGELFF	TGTGCCAGTAGTAGGCAGGCGAACACCGGGGAGCTGTTTTTT
NA	TRBV5-6	NA	TRBJ1-3	CASRRTLSGNTIYF	TGTGCCAGCAGAAGGACACTCTCTGGAAACACCATATATTTT
TRBD1	TRBV7-2	NA	TRBJ1-6	CASRDRGSPLHF	TGTGCCAGCCGGGACAGGGGTTCACCCCTCCACTTT
TRBD1	TRBV7-9	NA	TRBJ2-3	CASSLKAGGSLTDTQYF	TGTGCCAGCAGCTTAAAGGCAGGGGGCTCCTTGACAGATACGCAGTATTTT
NA	TRBV14	NA	TRBJ2-5	CASSQARETQYF	TGTGCCAGCAGCCAAGCCCGCGAGACCCAGTACTTC
TRBD2	TRBV5-1	NA	TRBJ2-3	CASNLGEAGGTDTQYF	TGCGCCAGCAACCTAGGGGAAGCGGGGGGCACAGATACGCAGTATTTT
NA	TRBV7-3	NA	TRBJ2-3	CASSLSSSDTQYF	TGTGCCAGCAGCTTATCGAGTTCGGATACGCAGTATTTT
NA	TRBV5-1	NA	TRBJ1-6	CASSLLGFSYNSPLHF	TGCGCCAGCAGCTTATTAGGGTTCTCCTATAATTCACCCCTCCACTTT
NA	TRBV9	NA	TRBJ2-2	CASSPRGGQNTGELFF	TGTGCCAGCAGCCCCCGCGGGGGCCAGAACACCGGGGAGCTGTTTTTT
NA	TRBV28	NA	TRBJ1-4	CASSRYRQEKLFF	TGTGCCAGCAGTCGATATCGACAGGAAAAACTGTTTTTT
NA	TRBV7-8	NA	TRBJ1-5	CASSLLGGEQPQHF	TGTGCCAGCAGCCTCCTAGGAGGGGAGCAGCCCCAGCATTTT
NA	TRBV5-1	NA	TRBJ2-1	CASRFSPNNEQFF	TGCGCCAGCAGGTTCAGCCCAAACAATGAGCAGTTCTTC
NA	TRBV5-1	NA	TRBJ2-2	CASSLRGAETGELFF	TGCGCCAGCAGCTTGCGGGGGGCCGAAACCGGGGAGCTGTTTTTT
NA	TRBV19	NA	TRBJ1-2	CASSRNTLSQANYGYTF	TGTGCCAGTAGTCGCAACACCCTCAGCCAAGCTAACTATGGCTACACCTTC
TRBD1	TRBV18	NA	TRBJ2-5	CASSLTGQEETQYF	TGTGCCAGCTCACTAACCGGACAGGAAGAGACCCAGTACTTC
TRBD1	TRBV5-1	NA	TRBJ1-4	CASSEQGTINEKLFF	TGCGCCAGCAGCGAACAGGGGACTATTAATGAAAAACTGTTTTTT
TRBD1	TRBV27	once	TRBJ1-1	CASSLRQGVILF	TGTGCCAGCAGTCTACGACAGGGTGTTATTCTCTTT
NA	TRBV12-3/TRBV12-4	few	TRBJ1-5	CASSPGRKQPQHF	TGTGCCAGCAGCCCCGGTAGGAAACAGCCCCAGCATTTT
TRBD1	TRBV4-3	NA	TRBJ1-5	CASRQGDNSNQPQHF	TGCGCCAGCAGACAGGGGGACAATAGCAATCAGCCCCAGCATTTT
NA	TRBV28	NA	TRBJ2-3	CASSFPARDTQYF	TGTGCCAGCAGTTTTCCAGCACGAGATACGCAGTATTTT
TRBD1	TRBV28	few	TRBJ1-5	CAIWDRHSNQPQHF	TGTGCCATTTGGGACAGACATAGCAATCAGCCCCAGCATTTT
NA	TRBV5-1	NA	TRBJ2-1	CASSLEPHNEQFF	TGCGCCAGCAGCTTGGAACCGCACAATGAGCAGTTCTTC
TRBD1	TRBV12-5	few	TRBJ2-1	CASGLTDRYNEQFF	TGTGCTAGTGGTTTGACGGACAGGTACAATGAGCAGTTCTTC
TRBD2	TRBV12-5	few	TRBJ2-5	CASGLGLAGGKETQYF	TGTGCTAGTGGTTTGGGACTAGCGGGGGGTAAAGAGACCCAGTACTTC
NA	TRBV30	once	TRBJ1-2	CAWSPGQTNGYTF	TGTGCCTGGAGTCCAGGACAGACTAATGGCTACACCTTC
TRBD1	TRBV27	NA	TRBJ2-2	CASLAKSQGAGGELFF	TGTGCCAGCTTAGCCAAGTCACAGGGGGCCGGCGGGGAGCTGTTTTTT
NA	TRBV6-5	NA	TRBJ2-1	CASSYTGSYNEQFF	TGTGCCAGCAGTTACACAGGCTCCTACAATGAGCAGTTCTTC
TRBD1	TRBV19	NA	TRBJ1-2	CASSLDRISYGYTF	TGTGCCAGTAGTCTGGACAGGATTTCCTATGGCTACACCTTC
NA	TRBV7-9	NA	TRBJ2-1	CASSVTNEQFF	TGTGCCAGCAGCGTAACCAATGAGCAGTTCTTC
TRBD1	TRBV5-8	NA	TRBJ1-1	CASPVGQGAINTEAFF	TGTGCCAGCCCAGTGGGACAGGGGGCGATTAACACTGAAGCTTTCTTT
NA	TRBV6-2/TRBV6-3	once	TRBJ1-1	CASSMIPAVAFF	TGTGCCAGCAGTATGATTCCGGCGGTGGCTTTCTTT
NA	TRBV12-5	once	TRBJ2-2	CASGSPRNTGELFF	TGTGCTAGTGGTTCTCCCCGGAACACCGGGGAGCTGTTTTTT
TRBD1	TRBV11-3	NA	TRBJ1-5	CASSLWNAGGWKPQHF	TGTGCCAGCAGCTTATGGAACGCAGGGGGGTGGAAGCCCCAGCATTTT
NA	TRBV14	NA	TRBJ1-3	CASSQERVYSGNTIYF	TGTGCCAGCAGCCAAGAAAGGGTCTACTCTGGAAACACCATATATTTT
TRBD2	TRBV18	NA	TRBJ2-5	CASSTYAGGQRSQETQYF	TGTGCCAGCTCAACGTACGCGGGGGGCCAGAGAAGCCAAGAGACCCAGTACTTC
NA	TRBV10-3	few	TRBJ1-6	CAISELGSSYNSPLHF	TGTGCCATCAGTGAGCTAGGGAGCTCCTATAATTCACCCCTCCACTTT
NA	TRBV7-8	few	TRBJ1-3	CASSLGGSGNTIYF	TGTGCCAGCAGCTTAGGGGGATCTGGAAACACCATATATTTT
NA	TRBV21-1	NA	TRBJ2-5	CASSMPLGAQRVGETQYF	TGTGCCAGCAGCATGCCCTTGGGGGCACAGAGGGTCGGAGAGACCCAGTACTTC
NA	TRBV3-1/TRBV3-2	NA	TRBJ1-5	CASSRGAGNQPQHF	TGTGCCAGCAGCAGGGGGGCAGGCAATCAGCCCCAGCATTTT
NA	TRBV6-4	NA	TRBJ2-3	CASSATGYDTDTQYF	TGTGCCAGCAGCGCTACAGGTTATGACACAGATACGCAGTATTTT
TRBD2	TRBV5-1	NA	TRBJ2-2	CASTWDYGGIRELFF	TGCGCCAGCACTTGGGACTACGGGGGGATACGGGAGCTGTTTTTT
TRBD1	TRBV28	NA	TRBJ1-1	CASSLSGRGGTEAFF	TGTGCCAGCAGTTTATCTGGCAGGGGGGGCACTGAAGCTTTCTTT